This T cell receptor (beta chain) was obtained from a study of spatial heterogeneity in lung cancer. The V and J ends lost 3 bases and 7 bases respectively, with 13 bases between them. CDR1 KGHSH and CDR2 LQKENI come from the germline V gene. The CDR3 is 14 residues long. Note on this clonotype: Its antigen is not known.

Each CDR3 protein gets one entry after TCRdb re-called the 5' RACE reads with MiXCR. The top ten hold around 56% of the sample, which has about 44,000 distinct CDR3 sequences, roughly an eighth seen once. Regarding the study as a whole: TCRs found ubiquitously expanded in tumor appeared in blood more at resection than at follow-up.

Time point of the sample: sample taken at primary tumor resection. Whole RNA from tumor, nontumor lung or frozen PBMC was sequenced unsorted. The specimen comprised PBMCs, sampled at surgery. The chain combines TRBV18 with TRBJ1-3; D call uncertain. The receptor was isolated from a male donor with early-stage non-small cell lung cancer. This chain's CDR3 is CASSPVTMGNTIYF. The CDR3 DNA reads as TGTGCCAGCTCACCGGTAACGATGGGTAACACCATATATTTT.